This T cell receptor beta chain derives from a study of CD8 T cells in Susac syndrome. Findings and limits, study-wide: Expansion of Susac CD8+ clones peaked in TEMRA cells and in active patients. The study recognized that the number of individuals in its TCR sequencing and HLA analysis was relatively small.

The patients with Susac syndrome were individuals who fulfilled the recently defined diagnostic criteria for disease that was either definite or probable. The authors reverse transcribed about 0.45 to 1 ug RNA with random hexamers. TCRdb processed the immunoSEQ multiplex PCR reads anew with MiXCR; each CDR3 protein has one entry. The repertoire holds about 120,000 distinct CDR3 sequences, with 85% to 95% as singletons. Comment on this clonotype: The antigen is unknown.

CDR1 and CDR2 from the germline V gene are SQVTM and ANQGSEA. V shed 5 bases and J 2 bases; nucleotides not matched to a gene: 14. The length of the CDR3 is 17 residues. The TCR comes from a human donor with Susac syndrome. The sequenced sample was CD8+ T cells from PBMCs. The chain has TRBV29-1 and TRBJ2-7; TRBD2 agrees at 11 bases. CDR3 in DNA: TGCAGCGTTCGCTCCGCGACCTTGACTAGCGGGGCCTACGAGCAGTACTTC. Translating gives CSVRSATLTSGAYEQYF.